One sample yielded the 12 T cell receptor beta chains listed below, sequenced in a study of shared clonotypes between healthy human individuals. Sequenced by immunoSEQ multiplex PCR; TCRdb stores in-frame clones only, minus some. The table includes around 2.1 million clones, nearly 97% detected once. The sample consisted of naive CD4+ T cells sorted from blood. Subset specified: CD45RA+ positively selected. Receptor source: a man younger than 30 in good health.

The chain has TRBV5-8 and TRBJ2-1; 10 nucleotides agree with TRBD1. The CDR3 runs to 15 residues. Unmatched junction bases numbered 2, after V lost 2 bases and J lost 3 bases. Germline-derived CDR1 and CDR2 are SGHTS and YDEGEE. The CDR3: CASSFGQGVYNEQFF. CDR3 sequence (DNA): TGTGCCAGCAGCTTCGGACAGGGGGTCTACAATGAGCAGTTCTTC.

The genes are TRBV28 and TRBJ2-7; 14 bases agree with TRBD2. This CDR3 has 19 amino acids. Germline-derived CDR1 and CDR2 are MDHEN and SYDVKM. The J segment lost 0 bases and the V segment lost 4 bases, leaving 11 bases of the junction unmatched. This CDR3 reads CASSSMPGLAGASSYEQYF. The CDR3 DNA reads TGTGCCAGCAGTTCCATGCCGGGACTAGCGGGGGCGTCCTCCTACGAGCAGTACTTC.

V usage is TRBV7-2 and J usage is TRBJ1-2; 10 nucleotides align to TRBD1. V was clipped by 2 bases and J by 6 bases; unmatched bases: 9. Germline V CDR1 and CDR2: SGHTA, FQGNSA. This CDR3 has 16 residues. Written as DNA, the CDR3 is TGTGCCAGCAGCTTATCGTTGGGGACAGGGGTGAATGGCTACACCTTC. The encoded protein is CASSLSLGTGVNGYTF.

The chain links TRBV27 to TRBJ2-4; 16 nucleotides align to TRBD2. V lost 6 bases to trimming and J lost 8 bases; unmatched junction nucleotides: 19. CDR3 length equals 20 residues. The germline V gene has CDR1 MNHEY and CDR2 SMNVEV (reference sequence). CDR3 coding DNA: TGTGCCAGCAGCCAGCGGAGAACCGGGACTAGCGGGGGGGCCGTGGACATTCAGTACTTC. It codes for CASSQRRTGTSGGAVDIQYF.

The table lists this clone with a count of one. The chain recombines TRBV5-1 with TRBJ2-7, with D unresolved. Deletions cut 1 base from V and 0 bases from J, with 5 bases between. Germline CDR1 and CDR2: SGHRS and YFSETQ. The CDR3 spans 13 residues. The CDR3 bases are TGCGCCAGCAGCTTGCCCAACTCCTACGAGCAGTACTTC. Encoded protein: CASSLPNSYEQYF.

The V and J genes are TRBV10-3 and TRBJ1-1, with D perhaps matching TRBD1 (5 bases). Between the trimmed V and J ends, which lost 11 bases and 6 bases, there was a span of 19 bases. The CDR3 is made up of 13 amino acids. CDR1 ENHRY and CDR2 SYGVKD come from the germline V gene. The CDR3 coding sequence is TGTGCCTCGAGGGGCTTGGGGGACGCTGAAGCTTTCTTT. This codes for CASRGLGDAEAFF.

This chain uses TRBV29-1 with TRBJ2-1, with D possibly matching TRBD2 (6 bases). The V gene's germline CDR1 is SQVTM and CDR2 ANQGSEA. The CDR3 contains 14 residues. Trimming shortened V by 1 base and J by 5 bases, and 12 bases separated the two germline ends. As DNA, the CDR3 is TGCAGCGTTGAAGGTAGCGGAAATCACAATGAGCAGTTCTTC. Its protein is CSVEGSGNHNEQFF.

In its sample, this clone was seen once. CDR3 DNA sequence: TGTGCCAGCATACGGACGTCATTGAACACTGAAGCTTTCTTT. It specifies CASIRTSLNTEAFF. V is TRBV2 and J is TRBJ1-1, with D unclear. Trimming pared 7 bases from V and 0 bases from J, leaving 12 bases between. Germline V CDR1 and CDR2: SNHLY, FYNNEI. The CDR3 runs 14 residues.

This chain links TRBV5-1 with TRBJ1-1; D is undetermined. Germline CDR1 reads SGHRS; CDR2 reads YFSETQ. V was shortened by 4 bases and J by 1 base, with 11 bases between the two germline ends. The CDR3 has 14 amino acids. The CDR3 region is CASSRTRGNTEAFF. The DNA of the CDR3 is TGCGCCAGCAGCAGGACCCGGGGGAACACTGAAGCTTTCTTT.

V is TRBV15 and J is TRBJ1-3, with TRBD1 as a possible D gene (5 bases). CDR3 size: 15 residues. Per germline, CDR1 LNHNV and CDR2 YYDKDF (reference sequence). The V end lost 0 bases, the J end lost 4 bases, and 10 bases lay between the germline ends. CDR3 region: CATSRDPQGGNTIYF. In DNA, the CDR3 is TGTGCCACCAGCAGAGACCCCCAGGGAGGAAACACCATATATTTT.

The CDR3 loop reads CASSWGQGSNEKLFF. CDR3 sequence (DNA): TGTGCCAGCAGCTGGGGACAGGGGTCGAATGAAAAACTGTTTTTT. The chain couples TRBV7-9 to TRBJ1-4; the match to TRBD1 covers 10 bases. Trimming at V came to 4 bases and at J to 5 bases, leaving 4 bases not matched to a gene. This CDR3 contains 15 residues. Germline assignment: CDR1 SEHNR and CDR2 FQNEAQ (reference sequence).

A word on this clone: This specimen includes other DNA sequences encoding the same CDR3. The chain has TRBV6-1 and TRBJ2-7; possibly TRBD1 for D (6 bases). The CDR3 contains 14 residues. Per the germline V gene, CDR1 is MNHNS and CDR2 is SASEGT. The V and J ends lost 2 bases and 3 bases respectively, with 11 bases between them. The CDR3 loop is CASSEIVRGYEQYF. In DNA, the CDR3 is TGTGCCAGCAGTGAAATCGTCAGGGGCTACGAGCAGTACTTC.